The clone carrying this T cell receptor beta chain was seen a few times. Its antigen is unknown. This sample stems from a study of OX40 agonist ivuxolimab in advanced cancers. Systemic immunosuppression or a history of autoimmune disease excluded patients. Blood got drawn at baseline, again on cycle 4 day 1, and then on cycle 7 day 1. Using immunoSEQ multiplex PCR, the repertoire was profiled, and TCRdb retains in-frame clones only, with some absent. The data contain around 70,000 clones, over 80% of them singletons. Per germline, CDR1 LNHDA and CDR2 SQIVND (reference sequence). CDR3 length: 14 residues. Between the trimmed V and J ends, which lost 6 bases and 1 base, there was a span of 10 bases. Study-level findings and limits: The study observed clonal expansion of CD4+ and CD8+ blood T cells by week 6 at 0.1 to 3.0 mg/kg. No antigen was identified for the clonally expanded peripheral T cells.

This chain uses TRBV19 with TRBJ2-1; D is unclear. Sequenced here: CD4+ or CD8+ T cells sorted from blood, sampled in a trial of the OX40 agonist ivuxolimab. This clonotype originated in an adult with an advanced solid tumor such as melanoma, head and neck, liver or kidney cancer. The CDR3 DNA follows: TGTGCCAGTAGAATACGGGTTTCCTACAATGAGCAGTTCTTC. This codes for CASRIRVSYNEQFF.